The source of this TCR beta chain is a study of blood T cell repertoires in COVID-19. Whole-study context: Specimens from acute and convalescent COVID-19 originated in the United States, Italy and Spain. T cells, B-cell-depleted T cells, or PBMCs provided the cDNA or gDNA that served as material.

In the original workflow: The assay estimated nucleated cells by amplifying reference gene primers. The repertoire was sequenced with immunoSEQ multiplex PCR; TCRdb's copy has only in-frame clones and lacks some. The V and J calls and clone size come from that table; D and trimming were worked out from the DNA. The sample contains 150,000 to 200,000 clones, over 80% of which appear only once. CDR1 and CDR2 from the germline V gene are SGHDT and YYEEEE. The V gene lost 4 bases and the J gene lost 5 bases, with 12 bases spanning the gap. This CDR3 is built from 13 residues. The material sequenced was peripheral blood. The sequence was collected from a woman between 50 and 59 years old with acute or convalescent COVID-19. V gene TRBV5-6 combines with J gene TRBJ2-5; maybe TRBD2 (5 bases). The CDR3 region has the DNA TGTGCCAGCAGCCGCCGGGGTGTCGAGACCCAGTACTTC. As protein: CASSRRGVETQYF.